This TCR beta chain was sequenced during a study of blood T cell repertoires in COVID-19 (TCRdb year 2020). Concerning the study at large: Samples from collaborators originated in the United States, Italy and Spain and spanned both the acute and convalescent phases of COVID-19. Nearly every sample came with metadata listing a de-identified subject ID, COVID-19 status, age in years and sex. The repertoires were released in a freely available public database meant as a resource for research on the immune response to SARS-CoV-2. Samples came from the ongoing ImmuneRACE study (first 160 participants) plus 1,254 subjects from 6 global collaborators. The material from the prospective study consisted of cDNA or gDNA derived from T cells, B-cell-depleted T cells, or PBMCs. The dataset comprised deeply sampled blood TCRbeta repertoires from subjects exposed to, actively infected with, or recovered from COVID-19. HLA class I and class II types, where available, came from metadata supplied by the sample provider rather than from assay-based typing. General study outcomes and caveats: The amount of clinical and demographic metadata varied by source and participant and was provided uncurated.

Whole blood was collected in K2EDTA tubes by collaborating institutions according to the institutions' own protocols. Collaborator samples were shipped for TCRbeta analysis as frozen whole blood, isolated PBMCs, or DNA extracted from either sample type. In regard to this clone: Its antigen target is currently unknown. Base qualities are not recorded, but no much larger clone differs from it by a single base.

TCRbeta CDR3 regions were amplified from genomic DNA by means of the immunoSEQ Assay, a bias-controlled multiplex PCR. The authors processed their data as follows. The number of nucleated cells in each sample was estimated from the amplification of reference gene primers within the assay. To quantify the absolute abundance of each unique TCRbeta CDR3 rearrangement, sequence reads were collapsed and filtered. For each sample, productive Simpson clonality was calculated by taking the square root of Simpson's diversity index across productive rearrangements. Entries here come from immuneACCESS through TCRdb and include only in-frame sequences with V and J called. Some clones fail to appear in such tables; in the studies checked, an unresolved V gene covers under half of the shortfall, and the cause of the remainder is unknown. The V and J calls and the clone size are those of that table, but D and trimming were determined from the DNA. The sample table shows more than 150,000 clones, and 85% to 90% are seen once. 15% of the sample comes from the top ten.

V was cut back by 0 bases and J by 6 bases, leaving a gap of 12 bases between them. The CDR3 runs 14 amino acids, cysteine and phenylalanine included. The only DNA kept is the CDR3, 42 bases in frame from the first base. CDR1 SGHRS and CDR2 YFSETQ are derived from the germline V gene. This chain is built from TRBV5-1 and TRBJ1-1; tentative D gene TRBD1, with 5 bases matching. The specimen sequenced was peripheral blood. The sequence derives from a woman aged 40 to 55 with acute or convalescent COVID-19. The CDR3 sequence is CASSLAGRGSEAFF. The sequenced DNA is TGCGCCAGCAGCTTGGCGGGTAGGGGATCTGAAGCTTTCTTT.